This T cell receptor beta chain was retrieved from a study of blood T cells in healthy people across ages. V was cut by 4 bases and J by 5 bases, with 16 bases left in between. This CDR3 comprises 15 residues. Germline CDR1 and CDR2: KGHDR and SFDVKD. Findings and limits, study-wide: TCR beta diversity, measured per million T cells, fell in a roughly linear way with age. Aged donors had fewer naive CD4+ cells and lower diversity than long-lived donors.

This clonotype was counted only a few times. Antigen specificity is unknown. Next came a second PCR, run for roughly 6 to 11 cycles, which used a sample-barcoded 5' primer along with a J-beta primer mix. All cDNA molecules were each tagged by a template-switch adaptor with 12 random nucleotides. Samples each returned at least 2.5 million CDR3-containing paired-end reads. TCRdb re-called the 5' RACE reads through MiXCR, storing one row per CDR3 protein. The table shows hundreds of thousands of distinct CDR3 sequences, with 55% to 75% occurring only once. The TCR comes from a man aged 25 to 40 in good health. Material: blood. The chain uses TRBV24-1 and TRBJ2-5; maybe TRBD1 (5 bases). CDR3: CATSEQTTGQETQYF. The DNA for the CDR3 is TGTGCCACCAGTGAGCAGACCACAGGCCAGGAGACCCAGTACTTC.